The text below deals with one T cell receptor beta chain. Its antigen is unidentified. The germline V gene has CDR1 WSHSY and CDR2 SAAADI. The CDR3 has 17 residues. J gave up 3 bases and V 7 bases, and 11 bases lay outside the gene matches. The sample comes from a study of T-cell reconstitution after alpha-beta-depleted transplantation in children. General observations from the study: One year after transplant, T-cell counts and diversity came mostly from newly produced T cells. As was reported, about two months after transplant, alpha-beta T cells came from several hundred expanded graft clones. The high TCRbeta diversity at day 60 in some patients came from surviving recipient T cells and thymic progenitors.

Molecular barcoding with unique molecular identifiers was used for the TCRbeta library. TCRdb ran MiXCR on the PCR reads and lists one entry per CDR3 protein. Among 700,000 to 950,000 distinct CDR3 sequences listed, about 16% were seen once. V gene TRBV10-2 combines with J gene TRBJ2-3; 12 nucleotides align to TRBD2. This TCR was sampled from a male patient under 18 who had a stem cell transplant for acute lymphoblastic leukemia, so the T cells may come from the graft donor. Sequencing was performed on PBMCs, mostly from graft donor cells, taken 360 days after TCRalphabeta/CD19-depleted stem cell transplant. CDR3: CASKGLAGGPRTDTQYF. CDR3 in DNA: TGCGCCAGCAAAGGGCTAGCGGGAGGGCCCAGGACAGATACGCAGTATTTT.